The source of this T cell receptor (beta chain) is a study of shared clonotypes between healthy human individuals. As for the study in general: The cohort had two women and a few men, ages 18 to 49. General study findings and limits: Shared clonotypes: roughly 5% naive CD4, under 4% naive CD8, about 2.2% memory CD4, under 0.5% memory CD8.

Everyone who donated was a Caucasian adult who lived in Nashville, Tennessee. Turning to this clone: What it recognizes is unknown.

The protocol was immunoSEQ multiplex PCR, while the TCRdb copy is restricted to in-frame clones and leaves out a portion. The sample consists of 2 million to 2.5 million clones, around 90% of them appearing once. The CDR3 covers 16 residues. Per the germline V gene, CDR1 is SGHVS and CDR2 is FQNEAQ. The V gene is TRBV7-8, the J gene TRBJ2-5; D possibly corresponds to TRBD2 (5 bases). The tail of the sequence fits TRBJ2-7 better, so the J call may be wrong. Material for sequencing was naive CD4+ T cells from PBMCs. Subset reported: CD45RA+ positively selected. The receptor's source is a man aged 18 to 30 in good health. Some clones in this sample may be carry-over from other donors' samples. CDR3 DNA sequence: TGTGCCAGCAGCTTAGAACTCTGGAGAGGGCCCTACGAGCAGTACTTC. This encodes CASSLELWRGPYEQYF.